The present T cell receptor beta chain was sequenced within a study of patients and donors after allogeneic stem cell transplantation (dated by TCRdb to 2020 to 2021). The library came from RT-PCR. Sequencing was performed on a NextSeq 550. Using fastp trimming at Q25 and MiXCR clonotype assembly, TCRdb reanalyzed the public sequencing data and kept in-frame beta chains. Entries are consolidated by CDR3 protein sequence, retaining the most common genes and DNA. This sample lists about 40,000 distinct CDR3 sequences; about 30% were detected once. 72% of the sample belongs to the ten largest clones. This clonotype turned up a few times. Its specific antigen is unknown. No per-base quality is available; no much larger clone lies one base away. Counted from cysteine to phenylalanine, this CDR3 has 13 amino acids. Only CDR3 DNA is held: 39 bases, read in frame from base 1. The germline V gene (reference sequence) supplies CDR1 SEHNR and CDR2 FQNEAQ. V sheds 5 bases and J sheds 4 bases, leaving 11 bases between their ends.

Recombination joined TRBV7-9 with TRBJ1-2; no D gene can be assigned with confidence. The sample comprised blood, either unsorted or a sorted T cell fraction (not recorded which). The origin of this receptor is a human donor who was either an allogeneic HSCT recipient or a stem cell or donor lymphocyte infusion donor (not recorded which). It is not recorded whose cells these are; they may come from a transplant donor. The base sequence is TGTGCCAGCAGCCAGGAGGATATCTATGGCTACACCTTC. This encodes CASSQEDIYGYTF.